This record concerns one TCR beta chain sequence. Antigen: not known. The sample comes from a study of cytomegalovirus exposure and HLA in healthy donors. Whole-study context: HLA-typed donors were the source of some 80 million unique TCRs, which an early data release held.

Study-wide results and limits: The study carried out a later analysis of TCR beta sequences. It associated approximately 15,000 of them with specific HLA alleles at a false discovery rate of 0.05. A later examination showed that TCR association rates differed by HLA locus, with DRB1 most and HLA-C fewest. For most TCR sequences rarity was the rule, although some public TCRs occurred in many donors.

Primers included in the PCR were 60 Vbeta and 13 Jbeta primers. Profiling relied on immunoSEQ multiplex PCR, and the TCRdb table lists in-frame clones only, not all of them. The data hold 100,000 to 150,000 clones, with roughly 80% observed a single time. The CDR3 has 11 residues. V was pared by 2 bases and J by 7 bases, with 5 bases between. Per the germline V gene, CDR1 is MNHNS and CDR2 is SASEGT. The sequencing sample was made of PBMCs. The clonotype originates from a man younger than 35 in good health and CMV-seropositive. V usage is TRBV6-1 and J usage is TRBJ1-1; no definite D call. CDR3 DNA sequence: TGTGCCAGCAGTGAACTTTTTGAAGCTTTCTTT. Protein sequence: CASSELFEAFF.